This T cell receptor (beta chain) appears in the sequencing data of a study of T cell responses to AZD1222 COVID-19 vaccine (dated by TCRdb to about 2021). In terms of the full investigation: AZD1222 recipients whose second dose came at about 4 weeks and those whose second dose came at about 12 weeks were combined into one group, since spike-specific TCR depth and breadth did not differ between the two schedules. TCR sequencing was performed for roughly 240 trial participants, of whom roughly 200 were given two doses of AZD1222 and 26 were given two doses of MenACWY control vaccine. Enrollment into the trials was organized by age into subgroups of 18-55, 56-69 and 70-plus years, and those subgroups contained approximately 150, 30 and 60 TCR-sequenced participants, respectively. Broader findings and caveats from the paper: Conclusions about previously exposed vaccinees are limited because only five or six AZD1222 recipients were SARS-CoV-2 seropositive at baseline. Nearly half of unique spike-specific TCRs reportedly recognized epitopes outside regions mutated in the B.1.351 and B.1.1.7 variants. Most participants were white British and females outnumbered males, and the authors suggested that clonal diversity may have been underestimated. After two AZD1222 doses, spike-specific TCR breadth and depth were significantly higher than at day 0 and than in MenACWY recipients. In the small 56-69-year group, the increase in depth fell short of significance, most likely because of low power. CD4 TCRs associated with the vaccine covered the entire spike protein, and the dominant responses were in regions 160-218 and 743-854. Because no samples from the day 14 peak response were available, repertoires could be characterized only after the peak T cell response.

To note about this clone: Its cognate antigen has yet to be identified. Nothing much larger sits one base from this clone, and base qualities are not available.

The V end loses 4 bases and the J end loses 5 bases, and a stretch of 12 bases separates them. Its CDR3 holds 13 amino acids, cysteine through phenylalanine. The read is trimmed to its CDR3 DNA, 39 bases read in frame from base 1. CDR1 and CDR2 were assigned from the germline V gene as SGHDN and FVKESK. The CDR3 regions of human TCRbeta chains were subjected to immunosequencing. The study's processing was this. Repertoire TCRs were matched against a reference library of SARS-CoV-2-specific TCRs generated with the MIRA antigen-specificity platform. Breadth was defined as the fraction of unique TCRs that were SARS-CoV-2-associated, and depth was defined as the fraction of total T cells that were SARS-CoV-2-associated. Each spike-specific TCR was assigned to its reactive spike region and to a CD4 or CD8 class using the MIRA data. Log10-transformed breadth and depth values were compared by one-way ANOVA with Sidak's multiple comparisons tests. In its TCRdb copy, this immuneACCESS table keeps in-frame sequences only and misses some clones. Where compared with another copy, unresolved V genes explain less than half of these, and the others have no known cause. That table gives V, J and clone size, and the DNA gave D and trimming. Counted in this sample were 110,000 to 150,000 clones; 92% of them appeared once. About 3% of the sample rests with the top ten.

Per the publication, the time point label means: baseline before first vaccination. Samples from vaccinated people were obtained from the UK trials COV001 and COV002, which included a single-blind randomized controlled phase 2/3 trial of AZD1222 (ChAdOx1 nCoV-19) in healthy adults. Trial participant PBMC samples were collected at day 0 and day 28 after the second dose for TCRbeta chain sequencing. This chain joins TRBV14 to TRBJ2-7; too little of a D gene remains to name it. Material: peripheral blood, obtained on day 0 of AZD1222 vaccination. This sequence was found in an adult in good health. Read as DNA, the sequence is TGTGCCAGCAGCCCATATCTTGGGAACGAGCAGTACTTC. Its protein reads: CASSPYLGNEQYF.